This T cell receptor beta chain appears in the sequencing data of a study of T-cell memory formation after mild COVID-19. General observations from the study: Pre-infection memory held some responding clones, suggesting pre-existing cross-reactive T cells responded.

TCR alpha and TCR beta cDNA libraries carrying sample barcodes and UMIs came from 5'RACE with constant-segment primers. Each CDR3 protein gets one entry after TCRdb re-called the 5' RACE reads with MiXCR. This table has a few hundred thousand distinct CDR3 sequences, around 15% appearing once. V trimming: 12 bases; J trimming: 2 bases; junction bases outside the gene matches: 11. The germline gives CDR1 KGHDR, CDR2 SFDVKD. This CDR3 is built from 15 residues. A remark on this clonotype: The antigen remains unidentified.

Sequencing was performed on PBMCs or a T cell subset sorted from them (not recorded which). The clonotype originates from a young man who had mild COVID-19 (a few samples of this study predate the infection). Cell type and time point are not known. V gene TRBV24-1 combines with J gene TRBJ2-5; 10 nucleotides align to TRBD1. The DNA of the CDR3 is TGTGCCGTCTCCAGCTGGGACAGGGGTCAAGAGACCCAGTACTTC. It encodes CAVSSWDRGQETQYF.